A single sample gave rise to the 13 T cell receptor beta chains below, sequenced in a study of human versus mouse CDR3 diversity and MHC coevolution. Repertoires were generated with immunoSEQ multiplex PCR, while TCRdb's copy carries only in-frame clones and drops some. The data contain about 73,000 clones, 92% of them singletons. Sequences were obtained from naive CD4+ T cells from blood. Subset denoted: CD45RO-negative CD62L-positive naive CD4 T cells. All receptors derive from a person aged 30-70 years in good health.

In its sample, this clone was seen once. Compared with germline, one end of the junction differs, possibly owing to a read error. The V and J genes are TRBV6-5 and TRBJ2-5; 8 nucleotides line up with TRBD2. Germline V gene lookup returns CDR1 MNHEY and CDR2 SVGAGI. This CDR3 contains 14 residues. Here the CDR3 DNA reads TGTGCCATCAGTGATAGCGGGAAGGGGGAGACCCAGTACTTC. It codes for CAISDSGKGETQYF.

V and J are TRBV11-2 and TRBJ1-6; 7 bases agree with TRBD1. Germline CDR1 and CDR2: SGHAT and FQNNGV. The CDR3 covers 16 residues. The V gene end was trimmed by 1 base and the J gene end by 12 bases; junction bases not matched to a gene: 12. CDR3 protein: CASSLATGSLYLPLHF. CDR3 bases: TGTGCCAGCAGCTTAGCGACAGGGTCTCTGTATTTACCCCTCCACTTT.

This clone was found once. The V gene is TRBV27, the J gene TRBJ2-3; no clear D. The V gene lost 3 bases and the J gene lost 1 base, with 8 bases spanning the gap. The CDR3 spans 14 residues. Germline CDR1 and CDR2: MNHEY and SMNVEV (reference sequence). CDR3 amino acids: CASSLGSGTDTQYF. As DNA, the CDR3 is TGTGCCAGCAGTTTGGGCAGTGGCACAGATACGCAGTATTTT.

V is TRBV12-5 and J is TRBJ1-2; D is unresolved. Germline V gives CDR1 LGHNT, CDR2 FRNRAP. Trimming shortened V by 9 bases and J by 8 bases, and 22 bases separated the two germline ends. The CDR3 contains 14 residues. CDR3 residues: CASPSPGMGFGYTF. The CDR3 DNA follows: TGTGCTAGCCCTTCTCCCGGGATGGGATTCGGCTACACCTTC.

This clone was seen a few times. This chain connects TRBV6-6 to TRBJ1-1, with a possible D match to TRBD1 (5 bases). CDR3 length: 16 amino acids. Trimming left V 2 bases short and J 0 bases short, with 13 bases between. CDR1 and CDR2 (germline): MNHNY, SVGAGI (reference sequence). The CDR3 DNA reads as TGTGCCAGCAGTTACAGGCAGGGTCGCATGAACACTGAAGCTTTCTTT. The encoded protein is CASSYRQGRMNTEAFF.

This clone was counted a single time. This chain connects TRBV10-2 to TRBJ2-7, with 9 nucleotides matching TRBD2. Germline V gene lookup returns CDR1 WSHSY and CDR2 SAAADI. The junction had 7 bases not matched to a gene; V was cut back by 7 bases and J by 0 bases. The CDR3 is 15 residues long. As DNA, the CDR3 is TGCGCCAGCAAATATCTAGCGGGGAGCTCCTACGAGCAGTACTTC. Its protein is CASKYLAGSSYEQYF.

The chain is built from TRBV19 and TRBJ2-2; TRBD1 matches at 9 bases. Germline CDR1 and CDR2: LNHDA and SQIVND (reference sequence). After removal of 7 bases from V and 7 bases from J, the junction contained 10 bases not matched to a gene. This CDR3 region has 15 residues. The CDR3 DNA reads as TGTGCCAGTACCAATGGGGGACAGGGCGGCGGGGAGCTGTTTTTT. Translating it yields CASTNGGQGGGELFF.

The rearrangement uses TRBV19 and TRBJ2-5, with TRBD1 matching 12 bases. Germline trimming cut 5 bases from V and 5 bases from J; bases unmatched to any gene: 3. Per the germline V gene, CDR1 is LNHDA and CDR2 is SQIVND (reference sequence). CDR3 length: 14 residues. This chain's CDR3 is CASSQGQGAETQYF. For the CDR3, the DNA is TGTGCCAGTAGTCAGGGACAGGGGGCCGAGACCCAGTACTTC.

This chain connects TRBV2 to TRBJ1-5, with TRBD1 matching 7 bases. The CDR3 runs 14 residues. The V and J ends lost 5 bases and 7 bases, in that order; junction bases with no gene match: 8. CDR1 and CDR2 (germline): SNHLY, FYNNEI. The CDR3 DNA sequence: TGTGCCAGCAGTCCCCGCAGGGGGAAACAGCCCCAGCATTTT. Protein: CASSPRRGKQPQHF.

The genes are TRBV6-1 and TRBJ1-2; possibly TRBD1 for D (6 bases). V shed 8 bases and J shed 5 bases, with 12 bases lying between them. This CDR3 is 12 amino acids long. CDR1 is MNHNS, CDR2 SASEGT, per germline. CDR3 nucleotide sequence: TGTGCCAGCCAGGACAGAAGATATGGCTACACCTTC. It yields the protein CASQDRRYGYTF.

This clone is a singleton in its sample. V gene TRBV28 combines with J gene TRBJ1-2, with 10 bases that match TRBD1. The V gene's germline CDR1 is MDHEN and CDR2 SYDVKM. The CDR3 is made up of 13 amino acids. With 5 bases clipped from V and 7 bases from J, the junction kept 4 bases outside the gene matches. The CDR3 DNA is TGTGCCAGCAGTGCGGGACAGGGGTTTGGCTACACCTTC. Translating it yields CASSAGQGFGYTF.

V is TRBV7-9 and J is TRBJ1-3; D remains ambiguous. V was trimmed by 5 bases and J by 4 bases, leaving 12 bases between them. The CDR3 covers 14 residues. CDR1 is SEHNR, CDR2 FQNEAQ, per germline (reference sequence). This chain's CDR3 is CASSPAHQGNTIYF. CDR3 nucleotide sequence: TGTGCCAGCAGCCCCGCACACCAAGGAAACACCATATATTTT. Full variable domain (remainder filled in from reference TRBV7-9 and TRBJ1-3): DTGVSQNPRHKITKRGQNVTFRCDPISEHNRLYWYRQTLGQGPEFLTYFQNEAQLEKSRLLSDRFSAERPKGSFSTLEIQRTEQGDSAMYLCASSPAHQGNTIYFGEGSWLTVV.

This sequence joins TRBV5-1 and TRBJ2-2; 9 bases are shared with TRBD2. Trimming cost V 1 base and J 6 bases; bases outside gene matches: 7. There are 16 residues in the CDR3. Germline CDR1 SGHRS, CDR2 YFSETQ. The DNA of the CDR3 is TGCGCCAGCAGCTTGTCGACTAGCGGTCGTGCCGGGGAGCTGTTTTTT. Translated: CASSLSTSGRAGELFF.